The T cell receptor (beta chain) described here comes from a study of shared clonotypes between healthy human individuals. Across the study: A couple of women and a few men aged 18 to 49 served as donors.

Germline loops: CDR1 SEHNR, CDR2 FQNEAQ (reference sequence). CDR3 size: 12 residues. V shed 10 bases and J shed 4 bases, with 14 bases lying between them. The naive CD8 population came from CD45RO-negative cells selected for CCR7, without terminally differentiated effector memory CD45RA+ cells. Execution of the assay was at deep level. The repertoire was sequenced with immunoSEQ multiplex PCR; TCRdb's copy has only in-frame clones and lacks some. This sample has around 2.1 million clones, with 90% to 95% found just once. This TCR was recovered from a man younger than 35 in good health. Some clones in this sample may be carry-over from other donors' samples. The chain joins TRBV7-9 to TRBJ2-7; D ambiguous. What was sequenced was naive CD8+ T cells from PBMCs. DNA of the CDR3: TGTGCCATCGACCTAGGAGAATACGAGCAGTACTTC. It specifies CAIDLGEYEQYF.